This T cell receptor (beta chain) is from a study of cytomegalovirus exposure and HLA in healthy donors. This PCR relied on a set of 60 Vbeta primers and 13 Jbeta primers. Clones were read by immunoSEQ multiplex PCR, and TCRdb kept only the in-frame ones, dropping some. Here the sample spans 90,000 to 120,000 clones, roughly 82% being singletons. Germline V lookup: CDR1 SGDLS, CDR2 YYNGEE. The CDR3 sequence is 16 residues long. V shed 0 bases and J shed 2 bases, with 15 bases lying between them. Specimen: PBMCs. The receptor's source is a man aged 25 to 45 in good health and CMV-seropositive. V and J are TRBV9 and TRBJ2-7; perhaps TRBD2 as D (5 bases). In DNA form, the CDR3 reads TGTGCCAGCAGCGTAGGTCCCGGGGTGACGGCCTACGAGCAGTACTTC. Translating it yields CASSVGPGVTAYEQYF. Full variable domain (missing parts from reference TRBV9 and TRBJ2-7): DSGVTQTPKHLITATGQRVTLRCSPRSGDLSVYWYQQSLDQGLQFLIQYYNGEERAKGNILERFSAQQFPDLHSELNLSSLELGDSALYFCASSVGPGVTAYEQYFGPGTRLTVT.